What follows are 32 T cell receptor beta chains derived from one specimen sequenced in a study of tumor-infiltrating lymphocytes in primary liver carcinoma. From 20-30 mg of unsorted bulk tissue, DNA and RNA were co-extracted together. Using a constant-region primer together with ProtoScript II reverse transcriptase, TCR beta cDNA was made from about 500 ng of total RNA. ARM-PCR, slightly modified, supplied the TCR beta libraries through three nested multiplex PCR rounds. The first two PCR rounds used TRBV1-TRBV30 primers with a Cbeta primer, 10 cycles each. TCRdb reprocessed the multiplex PCR reads with MiXCR, giving one entry per CDR3 protein. The profile shows around 79,000 distinct CDR3 sequences, roughly 72% of them singletons. The sample consisted of tumor-adjacent normal liver tissue. These receptors all stem from a man aged 40-49 years with primary liver carcinoma and hepatitis B virus infection.

Points on this clonotype: A read error may account for a junction end that differs from germline. V is TRBV6-5 and J is TRBJ2-1, with D perhaps TRBD1 (6 bases). CDR1 is MNHEY and CDR2 is SVGAGI in the germline V gene. This CDR3 has 15 residues. This CDR3 is CASSWGHGALNEQFF. Here the CDR3 DNA reads TGTGCCAGTAGTTGGGGGCATGGGGCATTAAATGAGCAGTTCTTC.

Worth noting for this clonotype: The CDR3 does not close with the conserved phenylalanine or tryptophan, likely indicating a read error. V is TRBV4-2 and J is TRBJ2-2; TRBD1 matches 8 bases. In germline, CDR1 is LGHNA, CDR2 YNFKEQ. The CDR3 is made up of 14 amino acids. CDR3 coding DNA: TGTGCCAGGAGCACAGGGGGTTACACAGGGGAGCTGTTTGTT. This gives the protein CARSTGGYTGELFV.

This clonotype was recorded only once. One end of the junction fails to match germline, which may point to a read error. The rearrangement links TRBV6-1 to TRBJ2-2, with D perhaps matching TRBD1 (5 bases). The CDR3 totals 14 residues. Germline-derived CDR1 and CDR2 are MNHNS and SASEGT. Here the CDR3 reads CASSEHQGTGELFF. The CDR3 region has the DNA TGCGCCAGCAGTGAACATCAGGGCACCGGGGAGCTGTTTTTT.

The chain carries TRBV4-2 and TRBJ2-7, with TRBD2 matching over 8 bases. Germline V lookup: CDR1 LGHNA, CDR2 YNFKEQ. With 0 bases clipped from V and 0 bases from J, the junction kept 1 base outside the gene matches. The CDR3 has 15 amino acids. CDR3 residues: CASSQEAGGSYEQYF. The CDR3 nucleotides read TGTGCCAGCAGCCAAGAGGCGGGGGGCTCCTACGAGCAGTACTTC.

Concerning this clonotype itself: The CDR3 does not end in the conserved phenylalanine or tryptophan, so this is likely a read error. No DNA is shown, since the ends of the CDR3 on it are uncertain; the CDR3 is the one TCRdb lists. The rearrangement uses TRBV28 and TRBJ2-5; no DNA check was done on the table's D call, TRBD2. Germline loops: CDR1 MDHEN, CDR2 SYDVKM. The CDR3 adds up to 11 amino acids, both ends counted. CDR3 protein: CASIRWETQHS.

The rearrangement joins TRBV20-1 to TRBJ2-1, with TRBD2 matching 12 bases. CDR1 is DFQATT and CDR2 is SNEGSKA in the germline V gene (reference sequence). The junction had 1 base not matched to a gene; V was cut back by 1 base and J by 6 bases. CDR3 length: 14 residues. In DNA form, the CDR3 reads TGCAGTGCTAGAGGGACTAGCGGGGCCAATGAGCAGTTCTTC. Residues: CSARGTSGANEQFF.

The chain joins TRBV29-1 to TRBJ1-2; D is ambiguous. Between the trimmed V and J ends, which lost 6 bases and 2 bases, there was a span of 19 bases. The germline gives CDR1 SQVTM, CDR2 ANQGSEA. This CDR3 has 15 residues. Here the CDR3 DNA reads TGCAGCGTCGCAGCTGACAACTCAGCAAACTATGGCTACACCTTC. Amino acid sequence: CSVAADNSANYGYTF.

In regard to this clonotype: One end of the junction does not line up with germline, which may come from a read error. The chain joins TRBV6-5 to TRBJ2-7, with D possibly matching TRBD2 (5 bases). Germline values: CDR1 MNHEY, CDR2 SVGAGI. CDR3 size: 16 residues. CDR3 loop: CASSALLTGLIYEQYF. CDR3 sequence (DNA): TGTGCCAGCAGTGCCTTACTAACGGGATTAATTTACGAGCAATACTTC.

Ten or more counts support this clonotype. The J gene is TRBJ2-1, the V gene TRBV7-8; 9 bases align to TRBD2. Per the germline V gene, CDR1 is SGHVS and CDR2 is FQNEAQ. V trimming: 2 bases; J trimming: 0 bases; junction bases outside the gene matches: 2. The length of the CDR3 is 16 residues. The CDR3 nucleotides are TGTGCCAGCAGCTTATATAGCGGGAGCTCCTACAATGAGCAGTTCTTC. It translates to CASSLYSGSSYNEQFF. Drawing the rest from reference TRBV7-8 and TRBJ2-1, the complete variable domain is GAGVSQSPRYKVAKRGQDVALRCDPISGHVSLFWYQQALGQGPEFLTYFQNEAQLDKSGLPSDRFFAERPEGSVSTLKIQRTQQEDSAVYLCASSLYSGSSYNEQFFGPGTRLTVL.

A word on this clonotype: The junction departs from the called germline gene at one end, perhaps through a read error. This chain uses TRBV4-1 with TRBJ2-7, with TRBD2 matching over 11 bases. The CDR3 runs 20 residues. Germline CDR1 and CDR2: MGHRA and YSYEKL. CDR3 loop: CASIQVLSRTSGRLTYEQYF. In nucleotides, the CDR3 is TGCGCCAGCATCCAAGTGTTGTCTCGGACTAGCGGGCGCTTAACCTACGAGCAGTACTTT.

Remarks on this clonotype: This may stem from a read error, because a much larger clone lies one nucleotide away. V usage is TRBV29-1 and J usage is TRBJ2-1; TRBD1 agrees at 11 bases. Looked up from germline, CDR1 is SQVTM and CDR2 is ANQGSEA. The length of the CDR3 is 14 residues. With 7 bases clipped from V and 7 bases from J, the junction kept 9 bases outside the gene matches. The CDR3 DNA follows: TGCAGCGGATTGCCGGGACAGGGGGTGAATGAGCAGTTCTTC. Its translation is CSGLPGQGVNEQFF.

This chain connects TRBV11-2 to TRBJ2-1; TRBD2 is a possible D gene (6 bases). Germline loops: CDR1 SGHAT, CDR2 FQNNGV. The CDR3 sequence is 15 residues long. The V gene lost 6 bases and the J gene lost 6 bases, with 18 bases spanning the gap. The DNA for the CDR3 is TGTGCCAGCAGTCCCGACGGGAGTGTCTGCAATGAGCAGTTCTTC. This codes for CASSPDGSVCNEQFF.

The rearrangement uses TRBV6-6 and TRBJ2-7; the D gene is possibly TRBD2 (6 bases). Deletions cut 10 bases from V and 3 bases from J, with 19 bases between. The CDR3 covers 14 residues. Germline lookup yields CDR1 MNHNY and CDR2 SVGAGI (reference sequence). For the CDR3, the DNA is TGTGCCATCAGCTATGGCGGGGAGAACTACGAGCAGTACTTC. Translating it yields CAISYGGENYEQYF.

The V gene is TRBV12-3 or TRBV12-4, the J gene TRBJ2-7; D is uncertain. Trimming took off 2 bases at V and 3 bases at J, with 8 bases between the two ends. The CDR3 extends over 13 amino acids. CDR3 in DNA: TGTGCCAGCAGTTTATCCCGAGACTACGAGCAGTACTTC. Translation gives CASSLSRDYEQYF.

About this clonotype: One junction end does not reproduce the germline sequence, and a read error may be involved. The CDR3 DNA reads TGTGCCAGCAGAGTTAGGAGCCAGGCTACAGATACGCAGTACTTT. Protein sequence: CASRVRSQATDTQYF. The chain joins TRBV6-1 to TRBJ2-3, with unresolved D. The CDR3 totals 15 residues. Germline V CDR1 and CDR2: MNHNS, SASEGT.

This clonotype was counted between two and nine times. This chain connects TRBV29-1 to TRBJ2-7; 7 bases map to TRBD1. The germline V gene has CDR1 SQVTM and CDR2 ANQGSEA. With 4 bases clipped from V and 8 bases from J, the junction kept 11 bases outside the gene matches. This CDR3 spans 13 amino acids. Here the CDR3 DNA reads TGCAGCGTTGTCCCGACAGGGCTCCACAAGCAGTACTTC. Translated: CSVVPTGLHKQYF.

About this clonotype: A read error is possible here, since a much larger clone lies one base away. V and J are TRBV28 and TRBJ2-7; 8 bases are shared with TRBD1. There are 15 residues in the CDR3. Germline V gene lookup returns CDR1 MDHEN and CDR2 SYDVKM. The CDR3 loop is CASSLGGQGAYEQNF. CDR3 nucleotides: TGTGCCAGCAGTTTAGGGGGGCAGGGGGCCTACGAGCAGAACTTC.

As to this clonotype: A junction boundary mismatches the germline segment, possibly from a read error. The chain recombines TRBV29-1 with TRBJ1-2; D uncertain. CDR1 is SQVTM and CDR2 is ANQGSEA in the germline V gene. The length of the CDR3 is 12 residues. CDR3 coding DNA: TGCAGCGGAGGAGGATTGAACTATGGCTACGTCTTC. Its translation is CSGGGLNYGYVF.

This clonotype was seen a few times. The chain couples TRBV6-5 to TRBJ1-5, with D possibly being TRBD1 (6 bases). The V and J ends lost 0 bases and 3 bases respectively, with 12 bases between them. This CDR3 region has 16 residues. CDR1 MNHEY and CDR2 SVGAGI come from the germline V gene. Here the CDR3 reads CASSYSWGGNNQPQHF. CDR3 coding DNA: TGTGCCAGCAGTTACTCTTGGGGGGGCAACAATCAGCCCCAGCATTTT.

Note on this clonotype: One end of the junction fails to match germline, which may point to a read error. This rearrangement joins TRBV4-2 to TRBJ2-7; possibly TRBD2 for D (6 bases). From germline, CDR1 is LGHNA and CDR2 YNFKEQ. The CDR3 is 16 residues long. CDR3 sequence (DNA): TGTGCCGGCAGCCAAGGACTTAGCGGCTTTACGTACGAGCAGTACTTC. Its protein is CAGSQGLSGFTYEQYF.

The chain links TRBV6-2 or TRBV6-3 to TRBJ2-1; D unresolved. Germline V CDR1 and CDR2: MNHEY, SVGEGT. The length of the CDR3 is 12 residues. CDR3 nucleotide sequence: TGTACCACCTCCTCGTGGGGAAATGAGCAGTTCTTC. Translated: CTTSSWGNEQFF.

A remark on this clonotype: The junction and the germline gene differ at one end; a read error may be behind it. The chain employs TRBV6-2 or TRBV6-3 and TRBJ2-2; 7 nucleotides line up with TRBD1. Looked up from germline, CDR1 is MNHEY and CDR2 is SVGEGT. The CDR3 consists of 13 residues. The CDR3 DNA is TGTGTCAGCAGACCCGGACAGGTCGGGGAGCTGTTTTTT. As protein: CVSRPGQVGELFF.

The CDR3 DNA reads TGTGCCACCAGTGAACGGGATTACGACACCGGGGAGCTGTTTTTT. Residues: CATSERDYDTGELFF. J is TRBJ2-2 and V is TRBV24-1; D is possibly TRBD2 (5 bases). The V gene lost 4 bases and the J gene lost 3 bases, with 11 bases spanning the gap. This CDR3 comprises 15 residues. Per the germline V gene, CDR1 is KGHDR and CDR2 is SFDVKD.

The chain employs TRBV29-1 and TRBJ1-1; no clear D gene. Trimming removed 3 bases from V and 6 bases from J, with 17 bases in between. The CDR3 loop spans 14 amino acids. The germline V gene has CDR1 SQVTM and CDR2 ANQGSEA. Here the CDR3 reads CSVEGMPSLPEAFF. DNA of the CDR3: TGCAGCGTTGAGGGGATGCCGTCCTTGCCTGAAGCTTTCTTT.

A note on this clonotype: At one boundary the junction diverges from the germline segment, which might be a read error. In DNA, the CDR3 is TGTGCCAACAGCCAAGAGCTAGCGGGAGCTCATGAGCAGTTCTTC. Its protein is CANSQELAGAHEQFF. The gene calls are TRBV4-2 and TRBJ2-1, with 10 bases that match TRBD2. CDR3 length: 15 amino acids. The germline gives CDR1 LGHNA, CDR2 YNFKEQ.

A word on this clonotype: This CDR3 is missing its conserved last phenylalanine or tryptophan, likely due to a read error. This chain joins TRBV29-1 and TRBJ2-7; D is ambiguous. From germline, CDR1 is SQVTM and CDR2 ANQGSEA. The CDR3 extends over 11 amino acids. The CDR3 sequence is CVLDASYEQYL. In DNA, the CDR3 is TGTGTACTGGATGCCTCCTACGAGCAGTACTTA.

This chain links TRBV6-2 or TRBV6-3 with TRBJ1-1; 9 nucleotides agree with TRBD1. After removal of 6 bases from V and 1 base from J, the junction contained 9 bases not matched to a gene. Germline CDR1 reads MNHEY; CDR2 reads SVGEGT. The length of the CDR3 is 16 residues. CDR3 sequence reads: CASRRSDRGENTEAFF. The CDR3 DNA is TGTGCCAGCAGACGAAGCGACAGGGGGGAGAACACTGAAGCTTTCTTT.

The rearrangement links TRBV5-5 to TRBJ2-2; D is undetermined. The CDR3 length is 14 residues. Germline V gives CDR1 SGHKS, CDR2 YYEKEE (reference sequence). The V gene lost 0 bases and the J gene lost 7 bases, with 10 bases spanning the gap. The DNA for the CDR3 is TGTGCCAGCAGCTTGGGCGGAGTGGGCGGGGAGCTGTTTTTT. It specifies CASSLGGVGGELFF.

This clonotype has just one count. A read error may produce the germline difference seen at one junction end. The chain is built from TRBV30 and TRBJ1-1; no definite D call. CDR3 length: 13 amino acids. The germline V gene encodes CDR1 GTSNPN and CDR2 SVGIG (reference sequence). The CDR3 DNA is TGTGCATGGACTCGGAATATGAACACTGAAGCTTTCTTT. Translation: CAWTRNMNTEAFF. Looking up the rest from reference TRBV30 and TRBJ1-1 gives the full variable domain: SQTIHQWPATLVQPVGSPLSLECTVEGTSNPNLYWYRQAAGRGLQLLFYSVGIGQISSEVPQNLSASRPQDRQFILSSKKLLLSDSGFYLCAWTRNMNTEAFFGQGTRLTVV.

As concerns this clonotype: Since a much larger clone is just one base distant, this may be a read error. The chain employs TRBV28 and TRBJ2-3; 7 bases fit TRBD1. Per the germline V gene, CDR1 is MDHEN and CDR2 is SYDVKM. The CDR3 totals 12 residues. The CDR3: CANSLGGNTQYF. CDR3 bases: TGTGCCAACAGTTTAGGGGGCAATACGCAGTATTTT.

A word on this clonotype: One end of the junction does not line up with germline, which may come from a read error. This sequence joins TRBV6-1 and TRBJ2-1; 8 bases are shared with TRBD2. Germline V gene lookup returns CDR1 MNHNS and CDR2 SASEGT. The CDR3 spans 16 residues. The CDR3 reads CASSDLPGTSGNEQFF. CDR3 nucleotide sequence: TGTGCCAGCAGTGACCTCCCCGGGACTAGTGGCAATGAGCAGTTCTTT.

Points on this clonotype: A read error may account for a junction end that differs from germline. This chain links TRBV11-2 with TRBJ2-5; TRBD2 matches at 10 bases. CDR1 is SGHAT and CDR2 is FQNNGV in the germline V gene. CDR3 size: 18 residues. The DNA of the CDR3 is TGTGCCAGCCGCTTAGATCCGTGCTCTAGCGGGAGAGGAGAGACACTGTACTTC. Its protein product is CASRLDPCSSGRGETLYF.